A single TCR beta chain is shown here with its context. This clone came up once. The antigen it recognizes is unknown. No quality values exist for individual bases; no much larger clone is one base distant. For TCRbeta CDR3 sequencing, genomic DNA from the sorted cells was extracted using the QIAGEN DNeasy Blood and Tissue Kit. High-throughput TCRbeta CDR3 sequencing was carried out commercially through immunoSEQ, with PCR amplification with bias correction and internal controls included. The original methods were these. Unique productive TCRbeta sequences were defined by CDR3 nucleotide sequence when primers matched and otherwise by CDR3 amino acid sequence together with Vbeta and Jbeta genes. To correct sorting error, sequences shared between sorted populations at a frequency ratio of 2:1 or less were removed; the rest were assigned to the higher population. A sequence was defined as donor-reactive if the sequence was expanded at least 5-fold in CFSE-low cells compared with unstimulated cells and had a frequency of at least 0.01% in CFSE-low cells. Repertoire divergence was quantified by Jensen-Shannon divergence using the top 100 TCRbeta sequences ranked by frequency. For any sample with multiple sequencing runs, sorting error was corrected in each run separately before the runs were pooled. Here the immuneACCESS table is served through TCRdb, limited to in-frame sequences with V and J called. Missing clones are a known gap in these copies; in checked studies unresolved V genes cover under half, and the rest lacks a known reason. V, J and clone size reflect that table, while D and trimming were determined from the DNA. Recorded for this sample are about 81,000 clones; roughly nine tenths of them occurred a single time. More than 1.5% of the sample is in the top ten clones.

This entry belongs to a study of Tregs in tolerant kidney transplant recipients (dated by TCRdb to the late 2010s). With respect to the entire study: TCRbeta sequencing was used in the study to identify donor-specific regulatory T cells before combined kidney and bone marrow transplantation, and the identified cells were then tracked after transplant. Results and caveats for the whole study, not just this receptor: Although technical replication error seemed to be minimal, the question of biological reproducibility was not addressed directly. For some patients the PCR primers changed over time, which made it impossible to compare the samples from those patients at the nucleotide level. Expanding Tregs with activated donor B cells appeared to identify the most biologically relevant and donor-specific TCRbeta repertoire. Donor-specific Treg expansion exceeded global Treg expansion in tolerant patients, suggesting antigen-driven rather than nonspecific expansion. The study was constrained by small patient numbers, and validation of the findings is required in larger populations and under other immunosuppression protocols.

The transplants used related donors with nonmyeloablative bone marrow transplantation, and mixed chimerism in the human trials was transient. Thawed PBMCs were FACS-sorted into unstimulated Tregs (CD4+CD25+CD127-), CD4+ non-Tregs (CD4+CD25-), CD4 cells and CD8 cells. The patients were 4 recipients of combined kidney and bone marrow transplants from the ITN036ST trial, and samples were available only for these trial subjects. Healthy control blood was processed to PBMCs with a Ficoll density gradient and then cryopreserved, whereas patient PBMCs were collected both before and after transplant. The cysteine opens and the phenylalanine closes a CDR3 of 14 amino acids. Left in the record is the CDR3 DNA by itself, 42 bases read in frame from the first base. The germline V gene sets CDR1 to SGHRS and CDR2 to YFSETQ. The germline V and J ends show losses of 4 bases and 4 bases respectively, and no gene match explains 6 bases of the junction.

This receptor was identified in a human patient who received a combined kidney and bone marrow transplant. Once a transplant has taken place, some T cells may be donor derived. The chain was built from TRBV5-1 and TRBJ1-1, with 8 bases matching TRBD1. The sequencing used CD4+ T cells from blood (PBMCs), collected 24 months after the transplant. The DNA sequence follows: TGCGCCAGCAGCAGAGGACAGGGCTTCACTGAAGCTTTCTTT. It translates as CASSRGQGFTEAFF.